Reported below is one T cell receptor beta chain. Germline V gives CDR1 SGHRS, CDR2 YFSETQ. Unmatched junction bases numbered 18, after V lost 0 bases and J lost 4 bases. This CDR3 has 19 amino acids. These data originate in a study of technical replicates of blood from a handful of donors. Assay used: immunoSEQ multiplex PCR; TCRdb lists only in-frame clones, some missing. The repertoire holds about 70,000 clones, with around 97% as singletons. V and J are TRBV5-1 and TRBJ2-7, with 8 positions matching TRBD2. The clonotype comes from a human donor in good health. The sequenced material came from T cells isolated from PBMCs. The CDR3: CASSLGEYLSGLGVYEQYF. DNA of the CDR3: TGCGCCAGCAGCTTGGGCGAATACCTTTCGGGACTAGGTGTATACGAGCAGTACTTC.